The clone carrying this T cell receptor beta chain was recorded only once. Per germline, CDR1 SQVTM and CDR2 ANQGSEA. With 0 bases removed from V and 5 bases from J, the gap between germline ends came to 7 bases. CDR3 length: 12 amino acids. The data originate from a study of T-cell memory formation after mild COVID-19. TCRdb reprocessed the 5' RACE reads via MiXCR and lists one record per CDR3 protein. There are about half a million distinct CDR3 sequences in the sample; 15% to 20% occur only once, and roughly 12% lies in the top ten. This receptor was taken from an adult woman who had mild COVID-19 (a few samples of this study predate the infection). Cell type and time point are not known. This chain connects TRBV29-1 to TRBJ1-1, with D perhaps matching TRBD1 (5 bases). The source material was PBMCs or a T cell subset sorted from them (not recorded which). Here the CDR3 DNA reads TGCAGCGTTGAAGAGGGGGGGACTGAAGCTTTCTTT. Its translation: CSVEEGGTEAFF.